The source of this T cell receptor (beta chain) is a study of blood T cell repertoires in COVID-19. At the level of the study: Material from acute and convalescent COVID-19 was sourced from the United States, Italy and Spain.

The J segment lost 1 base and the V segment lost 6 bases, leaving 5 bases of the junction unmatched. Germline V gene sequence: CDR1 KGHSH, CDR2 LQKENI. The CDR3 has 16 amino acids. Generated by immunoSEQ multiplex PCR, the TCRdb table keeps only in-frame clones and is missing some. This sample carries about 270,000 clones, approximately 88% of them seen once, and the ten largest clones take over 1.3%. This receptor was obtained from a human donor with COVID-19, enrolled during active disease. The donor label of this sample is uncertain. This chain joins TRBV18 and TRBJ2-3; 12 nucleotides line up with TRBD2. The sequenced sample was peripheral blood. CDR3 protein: CASSQGLAGRTDTQYF. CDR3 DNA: TGTGCCAGCTCCCAAGGACTAGCGGGACGCACAGATACGCAGTATTTT.